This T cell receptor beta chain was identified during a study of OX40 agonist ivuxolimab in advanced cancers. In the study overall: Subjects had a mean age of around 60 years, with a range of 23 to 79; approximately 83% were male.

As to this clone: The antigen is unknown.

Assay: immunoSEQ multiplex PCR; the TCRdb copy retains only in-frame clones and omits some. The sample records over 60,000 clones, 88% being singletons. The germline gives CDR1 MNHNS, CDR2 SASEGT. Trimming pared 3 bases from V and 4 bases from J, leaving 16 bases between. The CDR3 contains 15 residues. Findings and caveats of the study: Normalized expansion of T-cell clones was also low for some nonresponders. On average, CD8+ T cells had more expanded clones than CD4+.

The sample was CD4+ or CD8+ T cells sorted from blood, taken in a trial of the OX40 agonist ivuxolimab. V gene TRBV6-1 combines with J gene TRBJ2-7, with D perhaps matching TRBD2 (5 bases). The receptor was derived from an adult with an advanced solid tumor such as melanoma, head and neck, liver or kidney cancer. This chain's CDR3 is CASSDLERAGYEQYF. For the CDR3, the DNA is TGTGCCAGCAGTGATCTAGAAAGGGCGGGTTACGAGCAGTACTTC.